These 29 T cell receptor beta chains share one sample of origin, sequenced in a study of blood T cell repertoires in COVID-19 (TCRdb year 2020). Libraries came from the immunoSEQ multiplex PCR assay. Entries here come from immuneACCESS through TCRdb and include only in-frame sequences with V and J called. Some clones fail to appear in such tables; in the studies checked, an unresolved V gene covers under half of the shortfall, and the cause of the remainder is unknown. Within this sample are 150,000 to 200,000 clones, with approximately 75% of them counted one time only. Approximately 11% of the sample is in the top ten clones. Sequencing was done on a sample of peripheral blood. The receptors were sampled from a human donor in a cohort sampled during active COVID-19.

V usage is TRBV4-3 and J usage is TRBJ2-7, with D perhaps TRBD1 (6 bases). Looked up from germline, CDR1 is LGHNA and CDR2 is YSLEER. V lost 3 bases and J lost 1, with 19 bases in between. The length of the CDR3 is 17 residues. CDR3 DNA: TGCGCCAGCAGCCATCAATTACCCTCACAGGGATCCTACGAGCAGTACTTC. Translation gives CASSHQLPSQGSYEQYF.

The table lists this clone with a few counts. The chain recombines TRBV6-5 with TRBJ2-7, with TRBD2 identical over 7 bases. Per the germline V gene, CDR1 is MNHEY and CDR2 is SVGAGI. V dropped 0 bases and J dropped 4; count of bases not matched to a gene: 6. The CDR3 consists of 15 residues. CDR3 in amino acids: CASSYSTSRLYEQYF. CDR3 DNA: TGTGCCAGCAGTTACTCGACTAGCCGATTGTACGAGCAGTACTTC.

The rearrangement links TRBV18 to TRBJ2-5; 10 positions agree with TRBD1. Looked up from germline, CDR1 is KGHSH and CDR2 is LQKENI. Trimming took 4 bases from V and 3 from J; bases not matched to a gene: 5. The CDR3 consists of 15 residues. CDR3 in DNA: TGTGCCAGCTCACTACTGGGACAGGGGAAAGAGACCCAGTACTTC. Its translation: CASSLLGQGKETQYF.

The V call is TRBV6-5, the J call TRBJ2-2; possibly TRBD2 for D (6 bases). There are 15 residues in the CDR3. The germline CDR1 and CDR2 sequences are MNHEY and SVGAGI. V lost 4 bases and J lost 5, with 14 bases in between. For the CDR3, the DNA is TGTGCCAGCAGTTCGGGAGCTTCGGGTACCGGGGAGCTGTTTTTT. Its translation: CASSSGASGTGELFF.

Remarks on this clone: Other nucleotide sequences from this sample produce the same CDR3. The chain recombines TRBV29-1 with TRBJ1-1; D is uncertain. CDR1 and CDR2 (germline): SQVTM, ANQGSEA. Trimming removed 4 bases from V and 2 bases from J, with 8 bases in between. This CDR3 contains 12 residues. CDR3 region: CSVGAANTEAFF. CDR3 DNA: TGCAGCGTTGGGGCCGCAAACACTGAAGCTTTCTTT.

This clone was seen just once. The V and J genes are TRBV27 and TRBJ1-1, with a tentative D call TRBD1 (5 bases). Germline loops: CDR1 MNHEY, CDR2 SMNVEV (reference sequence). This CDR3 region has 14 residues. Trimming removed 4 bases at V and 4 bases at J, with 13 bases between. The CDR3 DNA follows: TGTGCCAGCAGTTACGGGGGAGGCGGCACTGAAGCTTTCTTT. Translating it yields CASSYGGGGTEAFF.

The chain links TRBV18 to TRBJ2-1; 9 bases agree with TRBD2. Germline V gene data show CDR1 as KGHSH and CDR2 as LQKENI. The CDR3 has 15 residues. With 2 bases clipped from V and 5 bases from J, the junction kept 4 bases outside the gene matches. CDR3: CASSPMASGDNEQFF. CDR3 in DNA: TGTGCCAGCTCACCAATGGCTAGCGGGGACAATGAGCAGTTCTTC.

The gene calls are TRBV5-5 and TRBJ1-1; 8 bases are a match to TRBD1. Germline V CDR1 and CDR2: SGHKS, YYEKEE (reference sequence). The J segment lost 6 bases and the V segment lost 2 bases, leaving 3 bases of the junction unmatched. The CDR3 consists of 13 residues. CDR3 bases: TGTGCCAGCAGCTTTGACAGGGGCGCTGAAGCTTTCTTT. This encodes CASSFDRGAEAFF.

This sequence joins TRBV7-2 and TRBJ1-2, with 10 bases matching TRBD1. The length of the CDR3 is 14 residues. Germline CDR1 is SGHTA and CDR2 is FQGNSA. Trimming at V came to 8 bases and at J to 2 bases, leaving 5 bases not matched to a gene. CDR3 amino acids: CASARDRGNYGYTF. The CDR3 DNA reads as TGTGCCAGCGCCCGGGACAGGGGAAACTATGGCTACACCTTC.

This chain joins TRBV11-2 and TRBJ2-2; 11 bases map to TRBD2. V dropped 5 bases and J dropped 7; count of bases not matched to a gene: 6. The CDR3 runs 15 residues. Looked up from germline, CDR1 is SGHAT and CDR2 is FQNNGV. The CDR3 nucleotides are TGTGCCAGCAGCCCTCTTAGCGGGAGGGTCGGGGAGCTGTTTTTT. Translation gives CASSPLSGRVGELFF.

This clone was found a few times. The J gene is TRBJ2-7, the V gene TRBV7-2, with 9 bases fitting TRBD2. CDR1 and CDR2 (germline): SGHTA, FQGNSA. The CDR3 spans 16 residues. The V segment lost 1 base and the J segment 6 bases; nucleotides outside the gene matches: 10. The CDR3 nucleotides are TGTGCCAGCAGCTTAGATCTTATAGCGGGAGCACTCGAGCAGTACTTC. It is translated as CASSLDLIAGALEQYF.

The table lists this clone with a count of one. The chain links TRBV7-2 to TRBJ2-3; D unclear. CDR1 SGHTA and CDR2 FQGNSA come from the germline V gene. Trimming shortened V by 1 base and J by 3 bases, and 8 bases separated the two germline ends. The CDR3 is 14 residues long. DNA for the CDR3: TGTGCCAGCAGCTTAGATAGTAGTACAGATACGCAGTATTTT. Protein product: CASSLDSSTDTQYF. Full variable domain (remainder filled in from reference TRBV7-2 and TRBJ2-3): GAGVSQSPSNKVTEKGKDVELRCDPISGHTALYWYRQSLGQGLEFLIYFQGNSAPDKSGLPSDRFSAERTGGSVSTLTIQRTQQEDSAVYLCASSLDSSTDTQYFGPGTRLTVL.

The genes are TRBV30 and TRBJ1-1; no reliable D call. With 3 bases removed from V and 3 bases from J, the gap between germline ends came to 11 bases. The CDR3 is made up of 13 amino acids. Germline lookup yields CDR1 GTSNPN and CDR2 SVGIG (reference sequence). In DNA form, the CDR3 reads TGTGCCTGGAGAAGACAAGACGACACTGAAGCTTTCTTT. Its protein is CAWRRQDDTEAFF.

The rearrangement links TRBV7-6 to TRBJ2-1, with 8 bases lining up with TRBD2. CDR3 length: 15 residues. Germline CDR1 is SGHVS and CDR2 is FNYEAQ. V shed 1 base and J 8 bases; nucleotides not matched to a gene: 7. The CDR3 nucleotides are TGTGCCAGCAGCTTAGACGAGCGGGAGTACGATGAGCAGTTCTTC. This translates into CASSLDEREYDEQFF.

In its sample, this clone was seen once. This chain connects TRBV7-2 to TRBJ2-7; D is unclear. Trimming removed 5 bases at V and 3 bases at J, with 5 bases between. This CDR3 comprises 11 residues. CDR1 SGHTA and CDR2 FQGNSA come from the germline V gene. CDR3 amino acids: CASSKYYEQYF. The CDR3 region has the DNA TGTGCCAGCAGCAAATACTACGAGCAGTACTTC.

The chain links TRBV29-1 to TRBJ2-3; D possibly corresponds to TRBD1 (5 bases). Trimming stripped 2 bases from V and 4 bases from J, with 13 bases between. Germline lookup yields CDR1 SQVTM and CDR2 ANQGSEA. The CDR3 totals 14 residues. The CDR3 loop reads CSVELNPRADTQYF. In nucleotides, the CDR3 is TGCAGCGTTGAACTCAACCCCAGGGCAGATACGCAGTATTTT.

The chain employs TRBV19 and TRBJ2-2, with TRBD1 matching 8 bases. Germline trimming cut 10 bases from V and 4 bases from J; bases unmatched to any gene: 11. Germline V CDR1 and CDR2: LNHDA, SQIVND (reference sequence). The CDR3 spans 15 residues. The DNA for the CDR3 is TGTGCCACCGGTGGACAGGGTGGCAGCACCGGGGAGCTGTTTTTT. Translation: CATGGQGGSTGELFF.

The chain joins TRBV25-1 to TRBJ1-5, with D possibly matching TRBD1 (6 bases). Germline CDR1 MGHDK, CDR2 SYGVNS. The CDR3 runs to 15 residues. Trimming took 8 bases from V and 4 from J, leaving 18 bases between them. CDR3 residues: CASLYRDLGNQPQHF. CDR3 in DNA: TGTGCCAGCCTGTACAGGGATCTAGGGAATCAGCCCCAGCATTTT. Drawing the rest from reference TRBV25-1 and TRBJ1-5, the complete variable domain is EADIYQTPRYLVIGTGKKITLECSQTMGHDKMYWYQQDPGMELHLIHYSYGVNSTEKGDLSSESTVSRIRTEHFPLTLESARPSHTSQYLCASLYRDLGNQPQHFGDGTRLSIL.

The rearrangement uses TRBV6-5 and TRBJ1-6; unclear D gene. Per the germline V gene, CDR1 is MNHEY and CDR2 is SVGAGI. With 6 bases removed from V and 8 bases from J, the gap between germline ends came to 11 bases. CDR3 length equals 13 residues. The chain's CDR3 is CASSRHSDSPLHF. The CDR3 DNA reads TGTGCCAGCAGCCGCCACTCGGATTCACCCCTCCACTTT.

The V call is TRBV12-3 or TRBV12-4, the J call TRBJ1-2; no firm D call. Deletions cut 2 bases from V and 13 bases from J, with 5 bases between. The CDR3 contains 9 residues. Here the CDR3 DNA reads TGTGCCAGCAGTTTAAGCCTCACCTTC. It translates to CASSLSLTF.

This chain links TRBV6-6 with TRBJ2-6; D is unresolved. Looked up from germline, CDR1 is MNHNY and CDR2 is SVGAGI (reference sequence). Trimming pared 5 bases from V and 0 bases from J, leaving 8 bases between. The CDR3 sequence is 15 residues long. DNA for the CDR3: TGTGCCAGCAGTGGATCCGGCTCTGGGGCCAACGTCCTGACTTTC. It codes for CASSGSGSGANVLTF.

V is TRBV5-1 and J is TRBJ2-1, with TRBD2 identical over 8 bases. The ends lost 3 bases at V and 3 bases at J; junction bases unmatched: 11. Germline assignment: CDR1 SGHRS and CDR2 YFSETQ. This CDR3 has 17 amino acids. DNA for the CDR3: TGCGCCAGCAGCTCCGGACTAGCTTCCCGAAACTACAATGAGCAGTTCTTC. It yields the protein CASSSGLASRNYNEQFF. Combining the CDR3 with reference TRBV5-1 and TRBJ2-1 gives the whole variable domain KAGVTQTPRYLIKTRGQQVTLSCSPISGHRSVSWYQQTPGQGLQFLFEYFSETQRNKGNFPGRFSGRQFSNSRSEMNVSTLELGDSALYLCASSSGLASRNYNEQFFGPGTRLTVL.

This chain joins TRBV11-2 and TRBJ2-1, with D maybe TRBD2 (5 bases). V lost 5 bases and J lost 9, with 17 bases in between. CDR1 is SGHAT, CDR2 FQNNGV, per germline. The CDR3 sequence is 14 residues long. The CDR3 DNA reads TGTGCCAGCAGCCCCAGGTGGCTTCGGGGTGAGCAGTTCTTC. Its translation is CASSPRWLRGEQFF.

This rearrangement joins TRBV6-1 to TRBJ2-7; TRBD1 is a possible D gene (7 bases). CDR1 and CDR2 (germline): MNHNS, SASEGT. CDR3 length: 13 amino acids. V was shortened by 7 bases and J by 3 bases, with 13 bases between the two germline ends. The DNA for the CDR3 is TGTGCCAGCAACGGTCAGGGGGGCTACGAGCAGTACTTC. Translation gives CASNGQGGYEQYF.

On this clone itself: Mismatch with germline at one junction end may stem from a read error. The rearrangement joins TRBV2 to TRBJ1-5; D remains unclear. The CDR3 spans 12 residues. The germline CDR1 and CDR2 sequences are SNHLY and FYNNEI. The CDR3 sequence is CASSVASQAQHF. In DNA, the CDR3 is TGTGCCAGCAGTGTGGCTTCTCAGGCCCAGCATTTT. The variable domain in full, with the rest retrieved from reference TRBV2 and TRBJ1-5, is EPEVTQTPSHQVTQMGQEVILRCVPISNHLYFYWYRQILGQKVEFLVSFYNNEISEKSEIFDDQFSVERPDGSNFTLKIRSTKLEDSAMYFCASSVASQAQHFGDGTRLSIL.

DNA of the CDR3: TGTGCCAGCAGCTTTGGACTCAACACTGAAGCTTTCTTT. Its protein product is CASSFGLNTEAFF. The chain links TRBV5-8 to TRBJ1-1; D unresolved. Deletions cut 2 bases from V and 2 bases from J, with 7 bases between. CDR3 size: 13 residues. CDR1 is SGHTS, CDR2 YDEGEE, per germline.

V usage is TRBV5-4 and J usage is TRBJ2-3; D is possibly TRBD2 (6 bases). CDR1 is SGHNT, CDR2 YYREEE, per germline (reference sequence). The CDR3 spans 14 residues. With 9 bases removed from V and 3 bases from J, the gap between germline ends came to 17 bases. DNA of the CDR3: TGTGCCACCAACCCCGGAGGGGCGACAGATACGCAGTATTTT. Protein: CATNPGGATDTQYF.

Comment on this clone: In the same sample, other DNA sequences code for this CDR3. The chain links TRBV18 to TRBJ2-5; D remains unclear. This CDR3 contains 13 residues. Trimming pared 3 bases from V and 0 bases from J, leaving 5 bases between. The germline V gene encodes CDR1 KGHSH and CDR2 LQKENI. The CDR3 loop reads CASSPDNQETQYF. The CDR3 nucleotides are TGTGCCAGCTCACCCGACAACCAAGAGACCCAGTACTTC.

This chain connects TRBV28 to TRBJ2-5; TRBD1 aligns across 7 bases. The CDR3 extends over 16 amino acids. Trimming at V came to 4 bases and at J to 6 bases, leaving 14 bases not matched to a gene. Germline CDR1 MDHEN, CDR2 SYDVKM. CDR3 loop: CASSSPGQWGMQTQYF. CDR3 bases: TGTGCCAGCAGTTCTCCGGGACAGTGGGGGATGCAGACCCAGTACTTC. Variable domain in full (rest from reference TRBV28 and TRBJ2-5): DVKVTQSSRYLVKRTGEKVFLECVQDMDHENMFWYRQDPGLGLRLIYFSYDVKMKEKGDIPEGYSVSREKKERFSLILESASTNQTSMYLCASSSPGQWGMQTQYFGPGTRLLVL.